The 17 T cell receptor beta chains reported below all come from one sample, sequenced in a study of blood T cells in healthy people across ages. For the second PCR, which ran for about 7 to 12 cycles, a sample-barcoded 5' primer and a J-beta primer mix were used. TCRdb fed the 5' RACE reads into MiXCR, producing one record per CDR3 protein. The sample includes around 1,800,000 distinct CDR3 sequences, more than 35% of them seen just once. Sample: blood. The receptors originated from a human donor in good health.

In this sample, this clonotype turned up many times. The gene calls are TRBV11-2 and TRBJ2-7; D is undetermined. The CDR3 contains 11 residues. Germline CDR1 reads SGHAT; CDR2 reads FQNNGV. The ends were cut back, 5 bases at V and 6 bases at J, with 8 bases in the middle. The CDR3 region is CASSPAREQYF. The CDR3 nucleotides are TGTGCCAGCAGCCCCGCCCGCGAGCAGTACTTC.

The V and J genes are TRBV6-5 and TRBJ2-1; no clear D gene. The CDR3 totals 15 residues. The V gene lost 2 bases and the J gene lost 5 bases, with 13 bases spanning the gap. Germline assignment: CDR1 MNHEY and CDR2 SVGAGI. CDR3 DNA: TGTGCCAGCAGTTACAAGGATCCCTCAGACAATGAGCAGTTCTTC. Translation: CASSYKDPSDNEQFF.

As to this clonotype: Mismatch with germline at one junction end may stem from a read error. This chain joins TRBV29-1 and TRBJ2-7; 9 nucleotides match TRBD1. Germline V gene lookup returns CDR1 SQVTM and CDR2 ANQGSEA. The CDR3 is made up of 15 amino acids. CDR3 DNA sequence: TGCAGCGTAACCCGGGACAGGGATCCGAGCTACGAGCAGTGCTTC. Its translation is CSVTRDRDPSYEQCF.

The V gene is TRBV7-2, the J gene TRBJ1-5; D possibly corresponds to TRBD1 (6 bases). The germline V and J ends were trimmed by 1 base and 2 bases, with 12 bases remaining between them. In germline, CDR1 is SGHTA, CDR2 FQGNSA. The CDR3 runs 16 residues. CDR3 region: CASSLDGGSGNQPQHF. In DNA form, the CDR3 reads TGTGCCAGCAGCTTAGATGGGGGCTCGGGCAATCAGCCCCAGCATTTT.

The chain combines TRBV7-2 with TRBJ2-5; D remains unclear. This CDR3 has 14 residues. Looked up from germline, CDR1 is SGHTA and CDR2 is FQGNSA. V was shortened by 1 base and J by 2 bases, with 8 bases between the two germline ends. The chain's CDR3 is CASSLVQVQETQYF. Here the CDR3 DNA reads TGTGCCAGCAGCTTAGTGCAGGTACAAGAGACCCAGTACTTC. Using reference TRBV7-2 and TRBJ2-5 for the parts outside the CDR3, the full variable domain is GAGVSQSPSNKVTEKGKDVELRCDPISGHTALYWYRQSLGQGLEFLIYFQGNSAPDKSGLPSDRFSAERTGGSVSTLTIQRTQQEDSAVYLCASSLVQVQETQYFGPGTRLLVL.

This sequence joins TRBV12-3 or TRBV12-4 and TRBJ1-1, with D perhaps TRBD1 (5 bases). The CDR3 is made up of 12 amino acids. Between the trimmed V and J ends, which lost 3 bases and 10 bases, there was a span of 12 bases. In DNA, the CDR3 is TGTGCCAGCAGTTTTGGGGGGTATGTAGCTTTCTTT. Protein product: CASSFGGYVAFF.

This clonotype has only a few counts. This sequence joins TRBV4-2 and TRBJ1-2; D not resolved. The CDR3 spans 15 residues. Germline values: CDR1 LGHNA, CDR2 YNFKEQ. The V end lost 2 bases, the J end lost 4 bases, and 14 bases lay between the germline ends. The CDR3 nucleotides are TGTGCCAGCAGCCAAAGACCCGCGGCCCTCTATGGCTACACCTTC. The encoded protein is CASSQRPAALYGYTF.

This clonotype has more than one count but fewer than ten. V usage is TRBV15 and J usage is TRBJ1-2; possible D gene TRBD1, 5 bases. Germline V gives CDR1 LNHNV, CDR2 YYDKDF (reference sequence). This CDR3 has 16 residues. V lost 1 base and J lost 5, with 17 bases in between. CDR3: CATSRVLGGGRYGYTF. DNA for the CDR3: TGTGCCACCAGCAGAGTCCTAGGTGGGGGACGATATGGCTACACCTTC.

As regards this clonotype: One junction end disagrees with the germline gene, perhaps due to a read error. The CDR3: CATSIRDRDSNTEAFF. The DNA of the CDR3 is TGTGCCACCAGTATCCGGGACAGGGACTCGAACACTGAAGCTTTCTTT. The rearrangement joins TRBV10-3 to TRBJ1-1; 9 nucleotides align to TRBD1. The CDR3 has 16 amino acids. Looked up from germline, CDR1 is ENHRY and CDR2 is SYGVKD.

The chain carries TRBV6-5 and TRBJ1-2; D perhaps matches TRBD1 (5 bases). This CDR3 has 14 amino acids. Germline CDR1 is MNHEY and CDR2 is SVGAGI. V was trimmed by 0 bases and J by 8 bases, leaving 13 bases between them. In DNA, the CDR3 is TGTGCCAGCAGTTACTCGAGGGGAATACAGGGCTACACCTTC. Translation gives CASSYSRGIQGYTF.

V gene TRBV9 combines with J gene TRBJ2-5; TRBD1 might be the D (5 bases). This CDR3 is 14 amino acids long. Trimming stripped 0 bases from V and 7 bases from J, with 13 bases between. Germline-derived CDR1 and CDR2 are SGDLS and YYNGEE. CDR3 nucleotides: TGTGCCAGCAGCGTAGTGGGGCTAGAAGGGACCCAGTACTTC. Translation: CASSVVGLEGTQYF.

The V and J genes are TRBV28 and TRBJ1-1; D is perhaps TRBD1 (6 bases). The CDR3 extends over 15 amino acids. The V and J ends lost 4 bases and 6 bases respectively, with 18 bases between them. The germline V gene encodes CDR1 MDHEN and CDR2 SYDVKM. As DNA, the CDR3 is TGTGCCAGCAGTTCCAGGGGTAGAGCCAACTCTGAAGCTTTCTTT. Amino acid sequence: CASSSRGRANSEAFF.

J is TRBJ2-1 and V is TRBV6-1, with D possibly being TRBD1 (5 bases). CDR1 is MNHNS, CDR2 SASEGT, per germline. Between the trimmed V and J ends, which lost 5 bases and 4 bases, there was a span of 9 bases. The CDR3 has 13 amino acids. CDR3 sequence reads: CASSKGQYNEQFF. The DNA of the CDR3 is TGTGCCAGCAGTAAAGGACAATACAATGAGCAGTTCTTC.

The rearrangement links TRBV19 to TRBJ2-1; 12 bases agree with TRBD2. Germline CDR1 is LNHDA and CDR2 is SQIVND (reference sequence). The CDR3 sequence is 20 residues long. V was pared by 6 bases and J by 4 bases, with 19 bases of the junction left unmatched. CDR3 in amino acids: CASRGFRTSGATVGYNEQFF. CDR3 nucleotide sequence: TGTGCCAGTAGGGGGTTTCGGACTAGCGGGGCCACGGTGGGGTACAATGAGCAGTTCTTC.

V usage is TRBV7-3 and J usage is TRBJ2-1, with TRBD1 matching 9 bases. The length of the CDR3 is 19 residues. Germline lookup yields CDR1 SGHTA and CDR2 FQGTGA. Trimming took 1 base from V and 8 from J; bases not matched to a gene: 18. The CDR3 DNA follows: TGTGCCAGCAGCTTAATGCCAGGGTGGCCGGGACAGGGTTTCGATGAGCAGTTCTTC. Translation gives CASSLMPGWPGQGFDEQFF.

This clonotype has more than one count but fewer than ten. The chain carries TRBV5-1 and TRBJ2-3, with TRBD1 as a possible D gene (6 bases). In germline, CDR1 is SGHRS, CDR2 YFSETQ. V shed 0 bases and J shed 6 bases, with 14 bases lying between them. This CDR3 spans 15 amino acids. The CDR3 is CASSLGTGRDDTQYF. CDR3 nucleotides: TGCGCCAGCAGCTTGGGTACAGGGCGAGATGATACGCAGTATTTT.

This clonotype has just a few counts. The V call is TRBV7-2, the J call TRBJ1-1; the D is unclear. CDR3 length: 14 residues. Germline CDR1 and CDR2: SGHTA and FQGNSA. V lost 1 base to trimming and J lost 3 bases, with 9 bases between them. CDR3 in amino acids: CASSLEGTDTEAFF. The CDR3 DNA follows: TGTGCCAGCAGCTTAGAGGGCACCGACACTGAAGCTTTCTTT.